Listed below are T cell receptor beta chains from one sample, sequenced in a study of CXCR3-negative and CXCR3-positive naive CD8 T cells. Following a re-call of the 5' RACE reads, TCRdb has one entry per CDR3 protein and lacks DNA. This sample's table has about 40,000 distinct CDR3 sequences. Sequencing was carried out using memory CD8+ T cells from blood. These receptors were collected from a human donor in good health. Some clones in this sample may be carry-over from other donors' samples. Each CDR3 is given with its conserved first and last residue.

CDR3 protein: CSTPGQGSRGQYF; V gene: TRBV29-1; J gene: TRBJ2-3
CDR3 protein: CASSLGRASYNEQFF; V gene: TRBV7-6; J gene: TRBJ2-1
CDR3 protein: CSVGAGGYEQYF; V gene: TRBV29-1; J gene: TRBJ2-7
CDR3 protein: CSASRDRTTSYEQYF; V gene: TRBV20-1; J gene: TRBJ2-7
CDR3 protein: CASSPSTGNTEAFF; V gene: TRBV18; J gene: TRBJ1-1
CDR3 protein: CASSLRKVGELFF; V gene: TRBV12-3/TRBV12-4; J gene: TRBJ2-2
CDR3 protein: CASSFHSRELFF; V gene: TRBV7-2; J gene: TRBJ2-2
CDR3 protein: CASLGTPATDTQYF; V gene: TRBV28; J gene: TRBJ2-3
CDR3 protein: CASSRGQYEQYF; V gene: TRBV7-9; J gene: TRBJ2-7
CDR3 protein: CASRTPGTEETQYF; V gene: TRBV7-3; J gene: TRBJ2-5
CDR3 protein: CASNQINANTEAFF; V gene: TRBV6-2/TRBV6-3; J gene: TRBJ1-1
CDR3 protein: CASSSPSDSYEQYF; V gene: TRBV12-3/TRBV12-4; J gene: TRBJ2-7
CDR3 protein: CSVVFAGLGLTDTQYF; V gene: TRBV29-1; J gene: TRBJ2-3
CDR3 protein: CASTTGPNEQFF; V gene: TRBV6-6; J gene: TRBJ2-1
CDR3 protein: CASSITTGSNEKLFF; V gene: TRBV7-9; J gene: TRBJ1-4
CDR3 protein: CASSFWASYNEQFF; V gene: TRBV28; J gene: TRBJ2-1
CDR3 protein: CASTQGLAGYTDTQYF; V gene: TRBV28; J gene: TRBJ2-3
CDR3 protein: CSARVKGTDTEAFF; V gene: TRBV20-1; J gene: TRBJ1-1
CDR3 protein: CASSFLTDGVNQPQHF; V gene: TRBV28; J gene: TRBJ1-5
CDR3 protein: CASSPGTILAKNIQYF; V gene: TRBV11-3; J gene: TRBJ2-4
CDR3 protein: CAWSVWGTEAFF; V gene: TRBV30; J gene: TRBJ1-1
CDR3 protein: CASSDSPGQGTDTQYF; V gene: TRBV6-4; J gene: TRBJ2-3
CDR3 protein: CASSNSSYNEQFF; V gene: TRBV7-9; J gene: TRBJ2-1
CDR3 protein: CSATGLAESYEQYF; V gene: TRBV20-1; J gene: TRBJ2-7
CDR3 protein: CASSEEERGQETQYF; V gene: TRBV25-1; J gene: TRBJ2-5
CDR3 protein: CASSSFSGGANEQFF; V gene: TRBV7-6; J gene: TRBJ2-1
CDR3 protein: CASSQERGSYGYTF; V gene: TRBV4-3; J gene: TRBJ1-2
CDR3 protein: CASSPGGLSSYNEQFF; V gene: TRBV28; J gene: TRBJ2-1
CDR3 protein: CSIQAVGEQFF; V gene: TRBV29-1; J gene: TRBJ2-1
CDR3 protein: CASSPALAGGPETQYF; V gene: TRBV4-2; J gene: TRBJ2-5
CDR3 protein: CASSQGNFGGEGRPYNEQFF; V gene: TRBV14; J gene: TRBJ2-1
CDR3 protein: CASSPLRGANVLTF; V gene: TRBV28; J gene: TRBJ2-6
CDR3 protein: CASSLTSGGADTQYF; V gene: TRBV11-2; J gene: TRBJ2-3
CDR3 protein: CASSRTGTENTEAFF; V gene: TRBV5-1; J gene: TRBJ1-1
CDR3 protein: CASSTEAGLGLNEQFF; V gene: TRBV12-3/TRBV12-4; J gene: TRBJ2-1
CDR3 protein: CASSPQEGTGTDTQYF; V gene: TRBV7-9; J gene: TRBJ2-3
CDR3 protein: CASSANRVEAFF; V gene: TRBV4-3; J gene: TRBJ1-1
CDR3 protein: CASSLVGSREQYF; V gene: TRBV13; J gene: TRBJ2-7
CDR3 protein: CASSLLPGANYNEQFF; V gene: TRBV27; J gene: TRBJ2-1
CDR3 protein: CARSLDSGGNGQYF; V gene: TRBV7-8; J gene: TRBJ2-7
CDR3 protein: CSVETGYYEQYF; V gene: TRBV29-1; J gene: TRBJ2-7
CDR3 protein: CASSSLAGGPGDTQYF; V gene: TRBV12-3/TRBV12-4; J gene: TRBJ2-3
CDR3 protein: CATSLRTGSLSYEQYF; V gene: TRBV15; J gene: TRBJ2-7
CDR3 protein: CSIERESSYNEQFF; V gene: TRBV29-1; J gene: TRBJ2-1
CDR3 protein: CATATGSSYEQYF; V gene: TRBV28; J gene: TRBJ2-7
CDR3 protein: CASSFESYEQYF; V gene: TRBV12-3/TRBV12-4; J gene: TRBJ2-7